One and the same sample provided the 23 T cell receptor beta chains below, sequenced in a study of blood T cell repertoires in COVID-19. Method: immunoSEQ multiplex PCR; TCRdb's copy keeps in-frame clones and lacks some. The sample comprises 350,000 or so clones, about 90% of which are singletons, and approximately 1% rests with the top ten. Material for sequencing was PBMCs or T cells enriched from blood (not recorded which). These receptors were taken from a woman between 25 and 40 years old who had been exposed to COVID-19.

The chain combines TRBV7-8 with TRBJ2-5, with a possible D match to TRBD2 (7 bases). The CDR3 extends over 15 amino acids. Germline lookup yields CDR1 SGHVS and CDR2 FQNEAQ. The V end lost 5 bases, the J end lost 4 bases, and 17 bases lay between the germline ends. The DNA of the CDR3 is TGTGCCAGCAGCGTAGGGGGAGGGCCGGGAGAGACCCAGTACTTC. Its protein is CASSVGGGPGETQYF.

The rearrangement links TRBV11-2 to TRBJ1-1, with no clear D. V was shortened by 1 base and J by 5 bases, with 8 bases between the two germline ends. Germline CDR1 and CDR2: SGHAT and FQNNGV. CDR3 size: 13 residues. In DNA, the CDR3 is TGTGCCAGCAGCTTAGTAAGAGGGACTGAAGCTTTCTTT. This translates into CASSLVRGTEAFF.

The genes are TRBV9 and TRBJ1-1, with a tentative D call TRBD1 (6 bases). Trimming pared 7 bases from V and 1 base from J, leaving 14 bases between. CDR3 length equals 14 residues. Germline CDR1 SGDLS, CDR2 YYNGEE. As DNA, the CDR3 is TGTGCCAGCGGAGCACAGGGAGAGAACACTGAAGCTTTCTTT. It yields the protein CASGAQGENTEAFF.

This chain links TRBV4-2 with TRBJ1-5, with D possibly being TRBD1 (5 bases). This CDR3 is built from 15 residues. Germline-derived CDR1 and CDR2 are LGHNA and YNFKEQ. V was pared by 0 bases and J by 7 bases, with 13 bases between. In nucleotides, the CDR3 is TGTGCCAGCAGCCAAGATGCGGGGGGTGGCCAGCCCCAGCATTTT. It translates to CASSQDAGGGQPQHF.

The chain employs TRBV29-1 and TRBJ1-4; no clear D. Trimming took 5 bases from V and 7 from J, leaving 8 bases between them. The CDR3 runs to 11 residues. Germline V CDR1 and CDR2: SQVTM, ANQGSEA. CDR3 amino acids: CSVRGSEKLFF. CDR3 coding DNA: TGCAGCGTTCGTGGGAGTGAAAAACTGTTTTTT.

The chain recombines TRBV19 with TRBJ1-2; 8 nucleotides agree with TRBD1. Germline CDR1 and CDR2: LNHDA and SQIVND (reference sequence). The CDR3 length is 15 residues. V lost 3 bases, J lost 8 bases, and 11 bases stayed unmatched. The CDR3 DNA reads as TGTGCCAGTAGTATCATCCCGGACAGGGCCTGGGGCTACACCTTC. It codes for CASSIIPDRAWGYTF.

The rearrangement links TRBV5-4 to TRBJ1-4; possibly TRBD1 for D (6 bases). The V gene's germline CDR1 is SGHNT and CDR2 YYREEE (reference sequence). This CDR3 contains 15 residues. V was cut by 4 bases and J by 4 bases, with 14 bases left in between. The CDR3 DNA reads TGTGCCAGCAGCGGTCCAGGGGTGAATAATGAAAAACTGTTTTTT. The encoded protein is CASSGPGVNNEKLFF.

This sequence joins TRBV28 and TRBJ2-1; no reliable D call. CDR1 is MDHEN and CDR2 is SYDVKM in the germline V gene. V was cut by 6 bases and J by 4 bases, with 10 bases left in between. The CDR3 length is 13 residues. Written as DNA, the CDR3 is TGTGCCAGCAGCCTACCCGGGTACAATGAGCAGTTCTTC. Its translation: CASSLPGYNEQFF.

The rearrangement links TRBV12-3 or TRBV12-4 to TRBJ1-2; 9 bases are a match to TRBD1. Unmatched junction bases numbered 7, after V lost 6 bases and J lost 8 bases. CDR3 length: 13 amino acids. The CDR3 loop is CASRLGQGFGYTF. In DNA, the CDR3 is TGTGCCAGCAGACTGGGACAGGGTTTCGGCTACACCTTC.

This chain links TRBV28 with TRBJ2-5; D might be TRBD1 (6 bases). The V end lost 4 bases, the J end lost 5 bases, and 14 bases lay between the germline ends. The CDR3 is 14 amino acids. The V gene's germline CDR1 is MDHEN and CDR2 SYDVKM. As DNA, the CDR3 is TGTGCCAGCAGTTCAGGGGCCCCGATTGAGACCCAGTACTTC. It codes for CASSSGAPIETQYF.

This rearrangement joins TRBV5-1 to TRBJ2-1; D is possibly TRBD2 (5 bases). CDR1 and CDR2 (germline): SGHRS, YFSETQ. The CDR3 has 13 residues. V was trimmed by 7 bases and J by 10 bases, leaving 18 bases between them. Here the CDR3 reads CASGNPPDSEQFF. The CDR3 DNA follows: TGCGCCAGCGGCAACCCGCCGGACTCGGAGCAGTTCTTC.

This chain links TRBV18 with TRBJ2-5; the match to TRBD2 covers 9 bases. J gave up 3 bases and V 2 bases, and 7 bases lay outside the gene matches. The germline V gene encodes CDR1 KGHSH and CDR2 LQKENI. There are 16 residues in the CDR3. The CDR3 is CASSPIASGKKETQYF. The CDR3 DNA sequence: TGTGCCAGCTCACCAATTGCTAGCGGGAAAAAAGAGACCCAGTACTTC.

This chain joins TRBV10-3 and TRBJ2-7; D not resolved. Per germline, CDR1 ENHRY and CDR2 SYGVKD. Trimming cost V 4 bases and J 5 bases, with 15 bases left between them. The CDR3 covers 14 residues. DNA of the CDR3: TGTGCCATCAGTGTTAATCCATCTGAGAACGAGCAGTACTTC. Its translation: CAISVNPSENEQYF.

The chain joins TRBV19 to TRBJ2-7; perhaps TRBD1 as D (6 bases). V lost 3 bases, J lost 0 bases, and 9 bases lay in between. The germline gives CDR1 LNHDA, CDR2 SQIVND (reference sequence). The CDR3 is 14 residues long. This CDR3 is CASSITDSSYEQYF. The CDR3 DNA follows: TGTGCCAGTAGTATCACGGACAGCTCCTACGAGCAGTACTTC.

The chain links TRBV10-3 to TRBJ2-3; D possibly corresponds to TRBD2 (5 bases). Germline V gene data show CDR1 as ENHRY and CDR2 as SYGVKD. Trimming took 2 bases from V and 3 from J, leaving 15 bases between them. The CDR3 spans 16 residues. The CDR3 protein is CAISEVPDLGTDTQYF. For the CDR3, the DNA is TGTGCCATCAGTGAGGTCCCGGACTTGGGGACAGATACGCAGTATTTT.

The V and J genes are TRBV19 and TRBJ2-3, with TRBD1 as a possible D gene (5 bases). This CDR3 contains 15 residues. Germline CDR1 LNHDA, CDR2 SQIVND (reference sequence). V dropped 6 bases and J dropped 1 base, with 14 bases sitting between them. The CDR3 loop is CASSLMGRRTDTQYF. CDR3 DNA sequence: TGTGCCAGTAGCCTAATGGGGCGGCGCACAGATACGCAGTATTTT.

The rearrangement links TRBV6-6 to TRBJ1-4; D is perhaps TRBD1 (5 bases). The CDR3 length is 15 residues. Trimming shortened V by 7 bases and J by 2 bases, and 14 bases separated the two germline ends. Germline values: CDR1 MNHNY, CDR2 SVGAGI (reference sequence). In DNA form, the CDR3 reads TGTGCCAGCAAAATCGGTCGGGGGACTAATGAAAAACTGTTTTTT. This gives the protein CASKIGRGTNEKLFF.

The genes are TRBV28 and TRBJ2-3, with D perhaps matching TRBD2 (6 bases). The germline V gene has CDR1 MDHEN and CDR2 SYDVKM. V shed 5 bases and J shed 4 bases, with 16 bases lying between them. The CDR3 covers 15 residues. CDR3 protein: CASSTPSDQADTQYF. The CDR3 DNA follows: TGTGCCAGCAGTACGCCTAGCGATCAGGCAGATACGCAGTATTTT.

The gene calls are TRBV6-5 and TRBJ1-3, with D unresolved. Between the trimmed V and J ends, which lost 4 bases and 0 bases, there was a span of 4 bases. CDR1 and CDR2 from the germline V gene are MNHEY and SVGAGI. The CDR3 is 13 amino acids. The CDR3 region has the DNA TGTGCCAGCAGTTCCCTCTCTGGAAACACCATATATTTT. Translated, it gives CASSSLSGNTIYF.

This clone was observed once. J is TRBJ2-1 and V is TRBV18, with 7 bases matching TRBD2. J was trimmed by 7 bases and V by 6 bases; bases with no gene match: 9. CDR1 and CDR2 (germline): KGHSH, LQKENI. CDR3 length equals 14 residues. The CDR3 spells CASSEAGLGNEQFF. As DNA, the CDR3 is TGTGCCAGCTCCGAAGCGGGGCTTGGAAATGAGCAGTTCTTC.

This chain uses TRBV5-1 with TRBJ2-3; tentative D call: TRBD2 (5 bases). The CDR3 is made up of 16 amino acids. V dropped 7 bases and J dropped 2 bases, with 20 bases sitting between them. CDR1 is SGHRS, CDR2 YFSETQ, per germline. In DNA, the CDR3 is TGCGCCAGCTCCCCCCGGCCGACGGGAACCACAGATACGCAGTATTTT. Its protein is CASSPRPTGTTDTQYF.

In nucleotides, the CDR3 is TGTGCCATACCCCAGGGGCGTAGCGGGAGGGCGAACACCGGGGAGCTGTTTTTT. The encoded protein is CAIPQGRSGRANTGELFF. The V call is TRBV10-3, the J call TRBJ2-2, with 11 bases aligning to TRBD2. The CDR3 consists of 18 residues. V lost 9 bases and J lost 0; bases outside the gene matches: 12. CDR1 is ENHRY and CDR2 is SYGVKD in the germline V gene.

The chain employs TRBV28 and TRBJ2-1, with 11 positions matching TRBD2. There are 16 residues in the CDR3. Germline CDR1 and CDR2: MDHEN and SYDVKM. J gave up 4 bases and V 5 bases, and 7 bases lay outside the gene matches. The CDR3 here is CASSGAGTSGYNEQFF. The CDR3 coding sequence is TGTGCCAGCAGTGGAGCGGGGACTAGCGGTTACAATGAGCAGTTCTTC.